This T cell receptor beta chain was captured in a study of blood T cell repertoires in COVID-19. V lost 5 bases, J lost 8 bases, and 12 bases lay in between. CDR1 SGHAT and CDR2 FQNNGV come from the germline V gene. There are 12 residues in the CDR3. The assay was immunoSEQ multiplex PCR, and TCRdb's table has in-frame clones only and misses some. The sample has 90,000 to 120,000 clones, around 85% seen once. Specimen: PBMCs or T cells enriched from blood (not recorded which). The receptor was isolated from a woman aged 45-60 years who had recovered from COVID-19. This chain links TRBV11-2 with TRBJ1-1; D unresolved. CDR3 nucleotide sequence: TGTGCCAGCAGCCCTCAAGGAGCGGAAGCTTTCTTT. The encoded protein is CASSPQGAEAFF.